The clone carrying this T cell receptor (beta chain) was seen just once. Its antigen is unknown. This sample stems from a study of shared clonotypes between healthy human individuals. Study at large: Each donor had three CD4 naive, three CD4 memory, two CD8 naive and one CD8 memory plate.

Findings of the study overall: Depth of sequencing was expected to influence donor clonotype sharing. Naive subsets generally had larger estimated richness than memory subsets.

Under the authors' procedure: Junction-only sequences produced by ImmunoSEQ had no quality scores, so filtering differed. Sequenced by immunoSEQ multiplex PCR; TCRdb stores in-frame clones only, minus some. From that table come the V and J calls and clone size; the DNA was used to work out D and trimming. The sample holds about 2.4 million clones, just over 90% seen once. Germline assignment: CDR1 MRHNA and CDR2 SNTAGT. V shed 6 bases and J 4 bases; nucleotides not matched to a gene: 4. The CDR3 totals 14 residues. The specimen was naive CD4+ T cells sorted from blood. The sample's subset: CD45RA+ positively selected. This chain links TRBV6-4 with TRBJ2-5, with 11 bases aligning to TRBD2. The sequence came from a man aged 18 to 29 in good health. The CDR3 DNA reads TGTGCCAGCAGCCCCGGGACTAGCGGAGAGACCCAGTACTTC. Residues: CASSPGTSGETQYF.